This T cell receptor (beta chain) was found in a study of blood T cell repertoires in COVID-19. Background on the study: Material from acute and convalescent COVID-19 was sourced from the United States, Italy and Spain.

Trimming removed 5 bases from V and 7 bases from J; junction bases left unmatched: 10. Germline-derived CDR1 and CDR2 are SEHNR and FQNEAQ (reference sequence). The CDR3 is made up of 17 amino acids. Measured with immunoSEQ multiplex PCR; TCRdb has only the in-frame clones, and not every one. The sample lists 120,000 or so clones; less than 90% were seen once. The sequence was collected from an elderly man with active or convalescent COVID-19. The chain combines TRBV7-9 with TRBJ2-3; 15 nucleotides agree with TRBD2. The material sequenced was peripheral blood. The CDR3 sequence is CASSRTSGRDPSHTQYF. In DNA, the CDR3 is TGTGCCAGCAGCCGGACTAGCGGGAGGGACCCCTCCCATACGCAGTATTTT. Supplemented by reference TRBV7-9 and TRBJ2-3, the full variable domain reads DTGVSQNPRHKITKRGQNVTFRCDPISEHNRLYWYRQTLGQGPEFLTYFQNEAQLEKSRLLSDRFSAERPKGSFSTLEIQRTEQGDSAMYLCASSRTSGRDPSHTQYFGPGTRLTVL.